This TCR beta chain comes out of a study of blood T cell repertoires in COVID-19. Assay used: immunoSEQ multiplex PCR; TCRdb lists only in-frame clones, some missing. The top ten hold about 5.7% of the sample, which has approximately 230,000 clones, around 83% seen once. This receptor was taken from an elderly man with acute or convalescent COVID-19. The sequencing sample was made of peripheral blood.

The CDR3 DNA follows: TGTGCGACAAACGGTCAGGGAAGCAATCAGCCCCAGCATTTT. Amino acid sequence: CATNGQGSNQPQHF. The chain joins TRBV12-5 to TRBJ1-5, with D tentatively TRBD1 (5 bases). This CDR3 is built from 14 residues. Germline V gene lookup returns CDR1 LGHNT and CDR2 FRNRAP.